A single sample gave rise to the 24 T cell receptor beta chains below, sequenced in a study of CD8+ T cells in alopecia areata. As to treatment: oral pan-JAK inhibitor, 5-10 mg twice daily. TCR sequencing used cDNA made by reverse transcription of extracted RNA. TCRdb keeps only in-frame clones here, not all; method: immunoSEQ multiplex PCR. The data contain about 280,000 clones, 55% to 75% of them seen just once; the ten biggest clones take up 1.8%. Sequencing used CD4+ T cells sorted from blood, obtained at week 24, from a patient treated with tofacitinib. Source of these receptors: a human donor with alopecia areata.

The chain recombines TRBV30 with TRBJ2-3; TRBD2 aligns across 9 bases. Looked up from germline, CDR1 is GTSNPN and CDR2 is SVGIG (reference sequence). The CDR3 contains 15 residues. The ends lost 6 bases at V and 4 bases at J; junction bases unmatched: 11. As DNA, the CDR3 is TGTGCCTGTACCAGAAGCGGGGGGAGCGCAGATACGCAGTATTTT. Encoded protein: CACTRSGGSADTQYF.

V is TRBV28 and J is TRBJ2-3; 8 bases match TRBD2. The junction had 8 bases not matched to a gene; V was cut back by 6 bases and J by 3 bases. The CDR3 consists of 15 residues. From germline, CDR1 is MDHEN and CDR2 SYDVKM. The CDR3 spells CASSNRGGMTDTQYF. The CDR3 coding sequence is TGTGCCAGCAGCAACCGCGGGGGGATGACAGATACGCAGTATTTT.

The J gene is TRBJ2-4, the V gene TRBV4-1; D call uncertain. The CDR3 is 15 amino acids. Germline V CDR1 and CDR2: MGHRA, YSYEKL. Trimming cost V 1 base and J 9 bases, with 16 bases left between them. CDR3 sequence reads: CASSQVVVGSGIQYF. As DNA, the CDR3 is TGCGCCAGCAGCCAAGTAGTGGTTGGCTCCGGCATTCAGTACTTC.

The sample holds a few counts of this clone. J is TRBJ2-1 and V is TRBV7-3; the match to TRBD1 covers 8 bases. The V segment lost 4 bases and the J segment 8 bases; nucleotides outside the gene matches: 4. In germline, CDR1 is SGHTA, CDR2 FQGTGA. The CDR3 is made up of 13 amino acids. The CDR3 DNA follows: TGTGCCAGCAGCTCTCAGGGGGCTGATGAGCAGTTCTTC. It specifies CASSSQGADEQFF.

The J gene is TRBJ2-6, the V gene TRBV7-2; D might be TRBD2 (5 bases). V gave up 5 bases and J gave up 4 bases, with 15 bases separating them. This CDR3 has 16 residues. The germline V gene has CDR1 SGHTA and CDR2 FQGNSA. CDR3 sequence reads: CASSPGGVGGANVLTF. CDR3 in DNA: TGTGCCAGCAGCCCAGGAGGCGTCGGAGGGGCCAACGTCCTGACTTTC.

The V call is TRBV5-4, the J call TRBJ1-2, with TRBD1 matching over 7 bases. Germline V CDR1 and CDR2: SGHNT, YYREEE (reference sequence). V was pared by 4 bases and J by 3 bases, with 9 bases of the junction left unmatched. The CDR3 runs to 15 residues. CDR3 nucleotide sequence: TGTGCCAGCAGCCCACAGGACAGGCGGGACTATGGCTACACCTTC. It encodes CASSPQDRRDYGYTF.

The rearrangement uses TRBV4-1 and TRBJ2-6, with TRBD1 identical over 9 bases. This CDR3 comprises 19 residues. Germline loops: CDR1 MGHRA, CDR2 YSYEKL. V trimming: 4 bases; J trimming: 0 bases; junction bases outside the gene matches: 10. CDR3 sequence: CASSLVAGQGTSGANVLTF. The CDR3 region has the DNA TGCGCCAGCAGCCTCGTGGCCGGACAGGGGACCTCTGGGGCCAACGTCCTGACTTTC.

This clone has a handful of counts. The same CDR3 is also encoded by other DNA sequences in this sample. The V and J genes are TRBV5-4 and TRBJ2-5; no firm D call. The germline CDR1 and CDR2 sequences are SGHNT and YYREEE (reference sequence). The V end was cut by 0 bases, the J end by 5 bases, with 8 bases between. The length of the CDR3 is 13 residues. DNA for the CDR3: TGTGCCAGCAGCTTGGTAACCCAGGAGACCCAGTACTTC. Its translation is CASSLVTQETQYF. Together with reference TRBV5-4 and TRBJ2-5, the CDR3 gives the full variable domain: ETGVTQSPTHLIKTRGQQVTLRCSSQSGHNTVSWYQQALGQGPQFIFQYYREEENGRGNFPPRFSGLQFPNYSSELNVNALELDDSALYLCASSLVTQETQYFGPGTRLLVL.

Only a few counts were recorded for this clone. The CDR3 DNA follows: TGCAGCGTTGGTTTCCGGGGGGGAAGGACTGAAGCTTTCTTT. This sequence encodes CSVGFRGGRTEAFF. The J gene is TRBJ1-1, the V gene TRBV29-1; D possibly corresponds to TRBD1 (5 bases). Germline assignment: CDR1 SQVTM and CDR2 ANQGSEA. The CDR3 is 14 residues long. The V end was cut by 4 bases, the J end by 5 bases, with 17 bases between. The variable domain in full, completed from reference TRBV29-1 and TRBJ1-1, reads SAVISQKPSRDICQRGTSLTIQCQVDSQVTMMFWYRQQPGQSLTLIATANQGSEATYESGFVIDKFPISRPNLTFSTLTVSNMSPEDSSIYLCSVGFRGGRTEAFFGQGTRLTVV.

The CDR3 region is CASSSPKLGITNEKLFF. The CDR3 nucleotides read TGTGCCAGCAGTTCCCCTAAGTTGGGGATCACTAATGAAAAACTGTTTTTT. The chain joins TRBV27 to TRBJ1-4, with D hard to call. Germline assignment: CDR1 MNHEY and CDR2 SMNVEV (reference sequence). V was clipped by 4 bases and J by 2 bases, with 17 bases between them. There are 17 residues in the CDR3.

The V and J genes are TRBV30 and TRBJ1-4; D is unresolved. Trimming pared 5 bases from V and 2 bases from J, leaving 9 bases between. The germline CDR1 and CDR2 sequences are GTSNPN and SVGIG (reference sequence). The CDR3 loop spans 13 amino acids. The CDR3 nucleotides read TGTGCCTGGGGACTGCGGACTAATGAAAAACTGTTTTTT. This gives the protein CAWGLRTNEKLFF.

This clone has only one observation. The chain recombines TRBV25-1 with TRBJ2-7; D may be TRBD2 (6 bases). CDR1 and CDR2 (germline): MGHDK, SYGVNS. Trimming removed 2 bases at V and 6 bases at J, with 14 bases between. This CDR3 spans 14 amino acids. CDR3 loop: CASSEAGPSGEQYF. The DNA for the CDR3 is TGTGCCAGCAGTGAAGCGGGACCCTCGGGCGAGCAGTACTTC.

The chain couples TRBV9 to TRBJ2-3; no reliable D call. CDR3 length equals 14 residues. Germline V gives CDR1 SGDLS, CDR2 YYNGEE. V shed 4 bases and J shed 0 bases, with 9 bases lying between them. The CDR3 sequence is CASSHSTSTDTQYF. The CDR3 DNA sequence: TGTGCCAGCAGCCACTCGACTAGCACAGATACGCAGTATTTT.

Worth noting for this clone: The same CDR3 also results from other DNA sequences found in this sample. This CDR3 reads CASSFGENTEAFF. CDR3 sequence (DNA): TGCGCCAGCAGCTTCGGCGAGAACACTGAAGCTTTCTTT. This chain uses TRBV5-1 with TRBJ1-1; D gene unclear. Germline CDR1 reads SGHRS; CDR2 reads YFSETQ. This CDR3 spans 13 amino acids. V was pared by 2 bases and J by 1 base, with 6 bases between.

This clone has just a few counts. The J gene is TRBJ2-3, the V gene TRBV5-8; D is possibly TRBD1 or TRBD2 (5 bases each). The CDR3 is 16 amino acids. Germline CDR1 is SGHTS and CDR2 is YDEGEE. Trimming removed 8 bases at V and 2 bases at J, with 21 bases between. The CDR3 DNA sequence: TGTGCCAGTGGAACATGGGGGATCGGAGTCACAGATACGCAGTATTTT. It translates to CASGTWGIGVTDTQYF.

The chain employs TRBV9 and TRBJ2-3, with 10 bases that match TRBD2. Germline lookup yields CDR1 SGDLS and CDR2 YYNGEE. The CDR3 length is 16 residues. V dropped 0 bases and J dropped 9; count of bases not matched to a gene: 10. The CDR3 loop reads CASSVEALSGGPTQYF. CDR3 sequence (DNA): TGTGCCAGCAGCGTAGAGGCCCTTAGCGGGGGGCCCACGCAGTATTTT.

This rearrangement joins TRBV5-1 to TRBJ2-7; 9 bases match TRBD1. The CDR3 runs 16 residues. V dropped 1 base and J dropped 3; count of bases not matched to a gene: 8. Germline assignment: CDR1 SGHRS and CDR2 YFSETQ. The CDR3 DNA follows: TGCGCCAGCAGCTTGCTACAGGGGGCGCGGAGCTACGAGCAGTACTTC. This encodes CASSLLQGARSYEQYF.

The CDR3 here is CASRTGITEAFF. The CDR3 DNA reads TGTGCCAGCAGGACAGGGATCACTGAAGCTTTCTTT. The V gene is TRBV7-9, the J gene TRBJ1-1; the match to TRBD1 covers 7 bases. The CDR3 totals 12 residues. V trimming: 6 bases; J trimming: 4 bases; junction bases outside the gene matches: 2. The germline CDR1 and CDR2 sequences are SEHNR and FQNEAQ (reference sequence).

The chain joins TRBV5-1 to TRBJ2-3, with TRBD2 matching 10 bases. This CDR3 is 17 amino acids long. Germline V gene data show CDR1 as SGHRS and CDR2 as YFSETQ. Losses at the gene ends were 0 bases for V and 1 base for J; bases not matched to a gene: 5. CDR3 region: CASSLALAGVRTDTQYF. The CDR3 bases are TGCGCCAGCAGCTTGGCCCTAGCGGGGGTTCGCACAGATACGCAGTATTTT. The variable domain in full, completed from reference TRBV5-1 and TRBJ2-3, reads KAGVTQTPRYLIKTRGQQVTLSCSPISGHRSVSWYQQTPGQGLQFLFEYFSETQRNKGNFPGRFSGRQFSNSRSEMNVSTLELGDSALYLCASSLALAGVRTDTQYFGPGTRLTVL.

J is TRBJ2-3 and V is TRBV7-9; D not resolved. This CDR3 has 15 amino acids. The germline V gene has CDR1 SEHNR and CDR2 FQNEAQ (reference sequence). Deletions cut 5 bases from V and 2 bases from J, with 14 bases between. CDR3 residues: CASSPGQSYTDTQYF. CDR3 coding DNA: TGTGCCAGCAGCCCAGGCCAGAGCTACACAGATACGCAGTATTTT. Based on the CDR3 plus reference TRBV7-9 and TRBJ2-3, the full variable domain is DTGVSQNPRHKITKRGQNVTFRCDPISEHNRLYWYRQTLGQGPEFLTYFQNEAQLEKSRLLSDRFSAERPKGSFSTLEIQRTEQGDSAMYLCASSPGQSYTDTQYFGPGTRLTVL.

The chain uses TRBV2 and TRBJ1-2; 8 bases fit TRBD1. CDR1 and CDR2 (germline): SNHLY, FYNNEI. Losses at the gene ends were 4 bases for V and 4 bases for J; bases not matched to a gene: 2. The CDR3 runs 13 residues. This chain's CDR3 is CASSAGGFYGYTF. Here the CDR3 DNA reads TGTGCCAGCAGTGCAGGGGGCTTCTATGGCTACACCTTC.

V usage is TRBV29-1 and J usage is TRBJ2-1, with 8 bases aligning to TRBD1. The V and J ends lost 4 bases and 9 bases, in that order; junction bases with no gene match: 5. The CDR3 is 12 amino acids. CDR1 SQVTM and CDR2 ANQGSEA come from the germline V gene. The CDR3 coding sequence is TGCAGCGTTGGGACAGGGCTTAGTGAGCAGTTCTTC. Its translation: CSVGTGLSEQFF.

The chain uses TRBV2 and TRBJ1-1; perhaps TRBD1 as D (5 bases). The V end lost 7 bases, the J end lost 3 bases, and 9 bases lay between the germline ends. Germline values: CDR1 SNHLY, CDR2 FYNNEI. There are 12 residues in the CDR3. The CDR3 DNA follows: TGTGCCAGCATGAGACAGTACACTGAAGCTTTCTTT. This sequence encodes CASMRQYTEAFF.

The chain joins TRBV5-6 to TRBJ2-2; TRBD2 might be the D (5 bases). This CDR3 spans 15 amino acids. The V end was cut by 4 bases, the J end by 4 bases, with 14 bases between. CDR1 is SGHDT and CDR2 is YYEEEE in the germline V gene. The CDR3 here is CASSLPRGGTGELFF. Here the CDR3 DNA reads TGTGCCAGCAGCCTACCTCGGGGTGGCACCGGGGAGCTGTTTTTT.